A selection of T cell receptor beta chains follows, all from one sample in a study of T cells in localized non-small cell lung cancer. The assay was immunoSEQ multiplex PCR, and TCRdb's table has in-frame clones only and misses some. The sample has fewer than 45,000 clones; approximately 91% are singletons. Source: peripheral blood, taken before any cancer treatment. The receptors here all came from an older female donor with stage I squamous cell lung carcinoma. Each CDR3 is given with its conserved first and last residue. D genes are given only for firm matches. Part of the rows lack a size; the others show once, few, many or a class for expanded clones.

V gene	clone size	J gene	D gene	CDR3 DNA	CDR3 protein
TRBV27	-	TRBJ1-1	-	TGTGCCAGGCTACGGGGCACTGAAGCTTTCTTT	CARLRGTEAFF
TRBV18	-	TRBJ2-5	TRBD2	TGTGCCAGCTCCCCTGTGGTAGCGGGAGGAGAGACCCAGTACTTC	CASSPVVAGGETQYF
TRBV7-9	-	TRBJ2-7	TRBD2	TGTGCCAGCAGTAGGACCAGCGGGGACGAGCAGTACTTC	CASSRTSGDEQYF
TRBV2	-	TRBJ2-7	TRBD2	TGTGCCAGCACCCTCCTAGCGGACCTCTACGCGCAGTACTTC	CASTLLADLYAQYF
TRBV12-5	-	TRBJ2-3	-	TGTGCTAGTGGTTTGTTTCGGCGGGATCCAGATACGCAGTATTTT	CASGLFRRDPDTQYF
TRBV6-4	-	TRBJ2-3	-	TGTGCCAGCAGCAGTCTCCAGGGCGGGAAGGGTGATACGCAGTATTTT	CASSSLQGGKGDTQYF
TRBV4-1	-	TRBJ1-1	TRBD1	TGCGCCAGCAGCCAACTCGGACAGGGAAGAAACACTGAAGCTTTCTTT	CASSQLGQGRNTEAFF
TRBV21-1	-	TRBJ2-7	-	TGTGCCAGCCTTTTCCCAGCCTCCTACGAGCAGTACTTC	CASLFPASYEQYF
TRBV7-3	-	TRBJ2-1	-	TGTGCCAGCAGCTTAATTGGTGGGTCCTACAATGAGCAGTTCTTC	CASSLIGGSYNEQFF
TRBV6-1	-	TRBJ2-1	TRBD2	TGTGCCAGCAGTGAAAGTCTAGCGGGAGGACAGGATGAGCAGTTCTTC	CASSESLAGGQDEQFF
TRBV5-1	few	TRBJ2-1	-	TGCGCCAGCAGCTTGTCGCTAGCTAACAATGAGCAGTTCTTC	CASSLSLANNEQFF
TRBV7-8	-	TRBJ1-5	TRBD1	TGTGCCAGCAGCCCAGGGGGGCGACAGCCCCAGCATTTT	CASSPGGRQPQHF
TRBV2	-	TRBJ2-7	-	TGTGCCAGCACCTTCGCAAGGGCCCACGAGCAGTACTTC	CASTFARAHEQYF
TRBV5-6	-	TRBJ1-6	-	TGTGCCAGCAGCCCCCGCGGGGGAACCTATAATTCACCCCTCCACTTT	CASSPRGGTYNSPLHF
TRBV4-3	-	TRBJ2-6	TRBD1	TGCGCCAGCAGCCAAGAATCGACAGGGGCCCCTCATCTCTCTGGGGCCAACGTCCTGACTTTC	CASSQESTGAPHLSGANVLTF
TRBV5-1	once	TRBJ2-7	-	TGCGCCAGCAGCTTGATGGGGAGCTCCTACGAGCAGTACTTC	CASSLMGSSYEQYF
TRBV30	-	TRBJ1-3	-	TGTGCCTGGTCCTCCTGGGACACCTACTCTGGAAACACCATATATTTT	CAWSSWDTYSGNTIYF
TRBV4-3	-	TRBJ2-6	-	TGCGCCAGCAGCTTGAGTGGCCCAACAGGCTCTGGGGCCAACGTCCTGACTTTC	CASSLSGPTGSGANVLTF
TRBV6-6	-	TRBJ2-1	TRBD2	TGTGCCAGCAGGATAGGAGCGGGAGGAGAGCAGTTCTTC	CASRIGAGGEQFF
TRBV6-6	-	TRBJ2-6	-	TGTGCCAGCAGTTACCGGGGCTCTGGGGCCAACGTCCTGACTTTC	CASSYRGSGANVLTF
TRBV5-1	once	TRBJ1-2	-	TGCGCCAGCAGCTTACAGCCCCTAAACTATGGCTACACCTTC	CASSLQPLNYGYTF
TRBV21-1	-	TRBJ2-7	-	TGTGCCAGCAGCAAAGCGCCCTACGAGCAGTACTTC	CASSKAPYEQYF
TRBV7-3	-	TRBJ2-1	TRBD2	TGTGCCAGCAGGGCTAGCGGGAGTATAAATGAGCAGTTCTTC	CASRASGSINEQFF
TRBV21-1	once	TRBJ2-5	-	TGTGCCAGCAGCAAAGCCAGCGGGAGGAGGGGATCCCAAGAGACCCAGTACTTC	CASSKASGRRGSQETQYF
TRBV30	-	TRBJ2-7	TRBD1	TGTGCCTGGGGACAGGGCTACGAGCAGTACTTC	CAWGQGYEQYF
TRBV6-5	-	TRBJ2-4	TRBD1	TGTGCCAGCAGGAGTTCCGGGACAGGGAATAACATTCAGTACTTC	CASRSSGTGNNIQYF
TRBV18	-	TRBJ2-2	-	TGTGCCAGCTCACCTACAGGTACTTACACCGGGGAGCTGTTTTTT	CASSPTGTYTGELFF
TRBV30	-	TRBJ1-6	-	TGTGCCTGGAGTCCGGGGGGCAAATCACCCCTCCACTTT	CAWSPGGKSPLHF
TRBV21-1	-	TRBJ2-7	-	TGTGCCAGCAGCAAAGTTCCGGGAGGGCCCTCCTACGAGCAGTACTTC	CASSKVPGGPSYEQYF
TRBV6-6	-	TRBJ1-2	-	TGTGCCAGCAGCCTAACAGGGCTGAACTATGGCTACACCTTC	CASSLTGLNYGYTF
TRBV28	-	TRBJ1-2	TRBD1	TGTGCCAGCAGAACCTCAGGGGGTGGCTACACCTTC	CASRTSGGGYTF
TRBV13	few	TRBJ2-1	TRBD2	TGTGCCAGTAGCGGGAGATACAATGAGCAGTTCTTC	CASSGRYNEQFF
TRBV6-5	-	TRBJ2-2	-	TGTGCCAGCAGTTCTCAAGCGGTAATGAACACCGGGGAGCTGTTTTTT	CASSSQAVMNTGELFF
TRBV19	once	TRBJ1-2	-	TGTGCCAGTAGTAAGGCTTCCAACTATGGCTACACCTTC	CASSKASNYGYTF
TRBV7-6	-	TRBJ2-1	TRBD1	TGTGCCAGCAGCACCCGGACAGGGGGCTACTACAATGAGCAGTTCTTC	CASSTRTGGYYNEQFF
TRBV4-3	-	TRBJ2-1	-	TGCGCCAGCAGCCAGGAAATCGGAGGGGTTGGTGAGCAGTTCTTC	CASSQEIGGVGEQFF
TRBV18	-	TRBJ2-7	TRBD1	TGTGCCAGCTCACCGAGACAGGGAAACTACGAGCAGTACTTC	CASSPRQGNYEQYF
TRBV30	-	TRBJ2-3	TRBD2	TGTGCCTGGAGTGTAGGGCCTAGCGGGTATTTTAGCACAGATACGCAGTATTTT	CAWSVGPSGYFSTDTQYF
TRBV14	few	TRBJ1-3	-	TGTGCCAGCAGCCAGACGCAGGGTGGAGCTGGAAACACCATATATTTT	CASSQTQGGAGNTIYF
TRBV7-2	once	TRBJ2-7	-	TGTGCCAGCAGTCCACAGGAGAGGGACCCCTACGAGCAGTACTTC	CASSPQERDPYEQYF
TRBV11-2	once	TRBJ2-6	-	TGTGCCAGCAGCCAGGACAGTTCTGGGGCCAACGTCCTGACTTTC	CASSQDSSGANVLTF
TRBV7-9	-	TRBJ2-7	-	TGTGCCAGCAGCTCCATCTCTGCGGGAAGAATCGAGCAGTACTTC	CASSSISAGRIEQYF
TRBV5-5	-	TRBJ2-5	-	TGTGCCAGCAGCTTGGCAGGGAAGCCACGACAAGAGACCCAGTACTTC	CASSLAGKPRQETQYF
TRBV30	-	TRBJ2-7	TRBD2	TGTGCCTGGAGTGATATGGGACTAGCGGACCTGGTGAACGAGCAGTACTTC	CAWSDMGLADLVNEQYF
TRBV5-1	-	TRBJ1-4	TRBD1	TGCGCCAGCAGCTCGACAGGGGTTGAAAAACTGTTTTTT	CASSSTGVEKLFF
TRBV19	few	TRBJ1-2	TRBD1	TGTGCCAGTAGTATAGTATCGGGGACAGGGAATGGCTACACCTTC	CASSIVSGTGNGYTF
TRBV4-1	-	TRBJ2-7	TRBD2	TGCGCCAGCAGCCTACTTCCCGGGACTAGTGTGTCCTACGAGCAGTACTTC	CASSLLPGTSVSYEQYF
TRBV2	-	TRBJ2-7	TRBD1	TGTGCCAGCGGGGAACAGGGGGAAACCTACGAGCAGTACTTC	CASGEQGETYEQYF
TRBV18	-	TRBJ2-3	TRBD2	TGTGCCAGCTCACCGGTGGCAGCGGGAGGTTCCACAGATACGCAGTATTTT	CASSPVAAGGSTDTQYF
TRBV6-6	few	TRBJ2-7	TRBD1	TGTGCCAGCAGTTACCCACAGGGGGCGCCGAACGAGCAGTACTTC	CASSYPQGAPNEQYF
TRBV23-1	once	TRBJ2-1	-	TGCGCCAGCAGCCAGACAGGTACGGGTTCCTACAATGAGCAGTTCTTC	CASSQTGTGSYNEQFF
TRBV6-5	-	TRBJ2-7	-	TGTGCCAGCAGTTACTTCCAATCCTACGAGCAGTACTTC	CASSYFQSYEQYF
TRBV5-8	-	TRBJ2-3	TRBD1	TGTGCCAGCAGCTTGGGCGACAGGGCAGGAGATACGCAGTATTTT	CASSLGDRAGDTQYF
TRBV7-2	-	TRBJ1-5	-	TGTGCCAGCAGCCCACTCTCCGGGCGCAATCAGCCCCAGCATTTT	CASSPLSGRNQPQHF
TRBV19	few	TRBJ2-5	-	TGTGCCAGTAGTATGACAGGACGGGAGACCCAGTACTTC	CASSMTGRETQYF